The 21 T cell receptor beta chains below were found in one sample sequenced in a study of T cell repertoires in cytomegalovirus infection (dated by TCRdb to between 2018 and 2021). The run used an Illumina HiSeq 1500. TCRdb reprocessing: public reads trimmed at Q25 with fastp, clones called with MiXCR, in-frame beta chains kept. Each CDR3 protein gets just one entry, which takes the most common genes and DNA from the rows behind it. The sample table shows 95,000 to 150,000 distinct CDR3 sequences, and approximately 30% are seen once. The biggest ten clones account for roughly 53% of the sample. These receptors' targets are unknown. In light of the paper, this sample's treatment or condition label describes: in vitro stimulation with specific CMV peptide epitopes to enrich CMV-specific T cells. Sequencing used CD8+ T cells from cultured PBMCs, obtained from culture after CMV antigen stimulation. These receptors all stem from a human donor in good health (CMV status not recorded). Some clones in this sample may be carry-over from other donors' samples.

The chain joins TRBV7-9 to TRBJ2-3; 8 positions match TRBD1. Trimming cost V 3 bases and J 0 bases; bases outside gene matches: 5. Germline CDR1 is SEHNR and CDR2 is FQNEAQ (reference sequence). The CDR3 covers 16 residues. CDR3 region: CASSFVTGDSTDTQYF. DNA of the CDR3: TGTGCCAGCAGCTTCGTGACAGGGGACAGCACAGATACGCAGTATTTT.

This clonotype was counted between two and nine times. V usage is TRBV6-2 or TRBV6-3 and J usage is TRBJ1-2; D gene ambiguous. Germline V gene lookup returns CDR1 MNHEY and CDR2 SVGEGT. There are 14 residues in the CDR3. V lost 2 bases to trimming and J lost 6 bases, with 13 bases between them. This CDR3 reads CASSYGETWDGYTF. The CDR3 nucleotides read TGTGCCAGCAGTTACGGTGAGACCTGGGATGGCTACACCTTC.

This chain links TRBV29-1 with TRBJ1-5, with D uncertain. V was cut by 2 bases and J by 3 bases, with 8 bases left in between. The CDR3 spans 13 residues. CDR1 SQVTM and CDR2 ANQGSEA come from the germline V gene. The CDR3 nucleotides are TGCAGCGTTGAATACGGCATCAATCAGCCCCAGCATTTT. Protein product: CSVEYGINQPQHF.

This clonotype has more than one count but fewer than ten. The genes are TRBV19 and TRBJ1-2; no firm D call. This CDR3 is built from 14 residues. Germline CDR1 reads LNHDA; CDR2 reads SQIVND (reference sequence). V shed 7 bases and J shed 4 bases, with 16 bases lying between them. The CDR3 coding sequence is TGTGCCAGTACCTCAGCCCTGAACCTCTATGGCTACACCTTC. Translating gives CASTSALNLYGYTF.

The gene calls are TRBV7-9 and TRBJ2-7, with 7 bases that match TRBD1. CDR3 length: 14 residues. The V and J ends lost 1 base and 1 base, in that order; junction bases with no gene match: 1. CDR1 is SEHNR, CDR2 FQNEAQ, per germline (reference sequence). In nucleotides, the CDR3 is TGTGCCAGCAGCTTAGGGGGACAGTCCTACGAGCAGTACTTC. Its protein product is CASSLGGQSYEQYF.

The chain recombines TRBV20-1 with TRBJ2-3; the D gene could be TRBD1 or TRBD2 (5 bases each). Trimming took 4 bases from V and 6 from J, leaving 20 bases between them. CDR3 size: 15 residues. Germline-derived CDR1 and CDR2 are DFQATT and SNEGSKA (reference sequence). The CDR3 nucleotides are TGCAGTGCTACCCCGGGACGTGAGTCTTGGGATACGCAGTATTTT. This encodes CSATPGRESWDTQYF.

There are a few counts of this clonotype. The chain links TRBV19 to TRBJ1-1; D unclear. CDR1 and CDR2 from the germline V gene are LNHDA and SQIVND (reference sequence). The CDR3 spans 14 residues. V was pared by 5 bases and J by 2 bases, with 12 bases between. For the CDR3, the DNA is TGTGCCAGTAGTGCTGGCGGTCGTAACACTGAAGCTTTCTTT. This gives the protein CASSAGGRNTEAFF.

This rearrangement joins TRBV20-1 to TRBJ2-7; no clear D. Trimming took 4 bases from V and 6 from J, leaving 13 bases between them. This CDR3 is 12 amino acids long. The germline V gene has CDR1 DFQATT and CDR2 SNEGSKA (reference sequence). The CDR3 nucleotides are TGCAGTGCTACTTACGGAACTGGCGAGCAGTACTTC. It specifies CSATYGTGEQYF.

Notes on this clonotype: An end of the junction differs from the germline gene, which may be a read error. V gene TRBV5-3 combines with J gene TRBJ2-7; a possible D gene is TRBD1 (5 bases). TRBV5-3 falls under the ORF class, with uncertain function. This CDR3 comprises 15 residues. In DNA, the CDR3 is TGTGCCAGCAGCTTCATTAGGCAGGGAATCTACGAGCAGTACTTC. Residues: CASSFIRQGIYEQYF.

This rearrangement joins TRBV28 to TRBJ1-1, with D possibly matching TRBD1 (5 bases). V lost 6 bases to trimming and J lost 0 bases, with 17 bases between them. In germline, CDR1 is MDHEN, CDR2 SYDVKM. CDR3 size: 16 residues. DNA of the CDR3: TGTGCCAGCAGATTCTCCCGACAGAGTCTGAACACTGAAGCTTTCTTT. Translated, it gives CASRFSRQSLNTEAFF.

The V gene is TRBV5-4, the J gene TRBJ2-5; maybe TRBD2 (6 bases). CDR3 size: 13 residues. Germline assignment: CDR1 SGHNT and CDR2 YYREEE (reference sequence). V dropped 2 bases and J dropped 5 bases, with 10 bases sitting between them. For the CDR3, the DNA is TGTGCCAGCAGCTTTGAGCGGGCGGAGACCCAGTACTTC. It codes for CASSFERAETQYF.

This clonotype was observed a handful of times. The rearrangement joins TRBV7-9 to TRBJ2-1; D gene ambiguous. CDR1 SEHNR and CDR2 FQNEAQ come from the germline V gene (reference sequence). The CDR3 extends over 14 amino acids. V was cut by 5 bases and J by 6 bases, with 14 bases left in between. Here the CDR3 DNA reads TGTGCCAGCAGCAACAAAAACCTGGGCAATGAGCAGTTCTTC. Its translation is CASSNKNLGNEQFF. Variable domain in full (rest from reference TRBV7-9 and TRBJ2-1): DTGVSQNPRHKITKRGQNVTFRCDPISEHNRLYWYRQTLGQGPEFLTYFQNEAQLEKSRLLSDRFSAERPKGSFSTLEIQRTEQGDSAMYLCASSNKNLGNEQFFGPGTRLTVL.

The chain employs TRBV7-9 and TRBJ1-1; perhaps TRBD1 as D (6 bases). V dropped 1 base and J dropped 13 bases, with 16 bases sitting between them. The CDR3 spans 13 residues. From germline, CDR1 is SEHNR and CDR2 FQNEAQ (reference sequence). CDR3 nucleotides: TGTGCCAGCAGCTTAGGGGACATTGGATTGGGTTTCTTT. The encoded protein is CASSLGDIGLGFF.

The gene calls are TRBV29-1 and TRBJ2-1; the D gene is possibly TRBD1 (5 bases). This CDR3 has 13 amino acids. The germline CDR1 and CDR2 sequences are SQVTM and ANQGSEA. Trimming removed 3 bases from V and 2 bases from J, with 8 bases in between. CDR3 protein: CSVESRAYNEQFF. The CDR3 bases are TGCAGCGTTGAGTCCAGGGCCTACAATGAGCAGTTCTTC.

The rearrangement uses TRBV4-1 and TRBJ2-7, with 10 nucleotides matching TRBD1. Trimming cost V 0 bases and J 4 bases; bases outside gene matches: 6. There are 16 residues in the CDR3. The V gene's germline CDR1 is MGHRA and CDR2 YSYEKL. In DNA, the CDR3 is TGCGCCAGCAGCCAAGAATTCGGGACAGGGGAATACGAGCAGTACTTC. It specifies CASSQEFGTGEYEQYF.

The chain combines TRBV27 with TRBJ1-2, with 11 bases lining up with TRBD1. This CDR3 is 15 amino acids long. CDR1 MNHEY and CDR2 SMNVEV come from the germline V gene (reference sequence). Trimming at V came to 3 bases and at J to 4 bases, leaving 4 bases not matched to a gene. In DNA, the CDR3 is TGTGCCAGCAGTTTTGGACAGGGGGCTTTCTATGGCTACACCTTC. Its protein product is CASSFGQGAFYGYTF.

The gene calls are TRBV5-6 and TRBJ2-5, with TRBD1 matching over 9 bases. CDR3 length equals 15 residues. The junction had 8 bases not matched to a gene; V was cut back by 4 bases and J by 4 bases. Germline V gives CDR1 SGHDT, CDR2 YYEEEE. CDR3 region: CASSMGGTGRETQYF. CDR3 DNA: TGTGCCAGCAGCATGGGGGGGACAGGGCGAGAGACCCAGTACTTC.

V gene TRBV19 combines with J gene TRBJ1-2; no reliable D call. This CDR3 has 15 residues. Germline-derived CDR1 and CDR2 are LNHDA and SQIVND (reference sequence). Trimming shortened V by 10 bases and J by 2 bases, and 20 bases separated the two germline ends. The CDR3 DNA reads TGTGCCACCTCGACGGGGATAGAATACAACTATGGCTACACCTTC. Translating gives CATSTGIEYNYGYTF.

In DNA form, the CDR3 reads TGTGCCAGCAGCTGGGACGCCGACTACGAGCAGTACTTC. It codes for CASSWDADYEQYF. The gene calls are TRBV5-8 and TRBJ2-7; D tentatively reads TRBD1 or TRBD2 (5 bases each). Trimming cost V 3 bases and J 3 bases, with 10 bases left between them. Germline CDR1 and CDR2: SGHTS and YDEGEE. The CDR3 is 13 amino acids.

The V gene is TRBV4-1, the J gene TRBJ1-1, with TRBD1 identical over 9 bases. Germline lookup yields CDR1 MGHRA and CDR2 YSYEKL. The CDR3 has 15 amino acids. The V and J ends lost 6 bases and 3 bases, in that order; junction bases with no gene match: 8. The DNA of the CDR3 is TGCGCCAGCAGTCCAGGGGGACAGGGACACACTGAAGCTTTCTTT. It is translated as CASSPGGQGHTEAFF.

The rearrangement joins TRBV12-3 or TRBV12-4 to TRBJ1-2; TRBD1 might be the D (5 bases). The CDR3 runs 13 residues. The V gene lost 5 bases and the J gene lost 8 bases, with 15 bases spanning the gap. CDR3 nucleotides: TGTGCCAGCAGTCCGGGACCGTTCTCCGGCTACACCTTC. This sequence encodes CASSPGPFSGYTF.